This T cell receptor (beta chain) originates from a study of T cell repertoires in cytomegalovirus infection. Study at large: Both a matching HLA type and CMV infection were indicated by public TCR beta signatures.

This clonotype was seen many times. The antigen remains unidentified. Notes on the study in general: Carriage of CMV together with the relevant HLA was identifiable through cumulative public TCR beta family frequency. HLA-C-restricted CMV clonotypes gave the most frequent clonotype in two of eight donors.

Germline assignment: CDR1 SGHTA and CDR2 FQGTGA. The V end was cut by 3 bases, the J end by 9 bases, with 9 bases between. The CDR3 has 12 amino acids. MiXCR was run by TCRdb on the reads, yielding one entry per CDR3 protein. The sample includes 490,000 or so distinct CDR3 sequences, about 11% of them seen just once. The clonotype originates from a human donor in good health (CMV status not recorded). Some clones in this sample may be carry-over from other donors' samples. The genes are TRBV7-3 and TRBJ2-1; D is possibly TRBD2 (6 bases). Material: PBMCs. The CDR3 sequence: CASSFSGSEQFF. For the CDR3, the DNA is TGTGCCAGCAGCTTCTCCGGGAGTGAGCAGTTCTTC.